This entry lists 18 T cell receptor beta chains sequenced from one sample in a study of T cells in Graves' hyperthyroidism and ophthalmopathy. Template material for amplifying TCR beta CDR3 regions consisted of RNA transcripts. When the TCR CDR3 underwent first-round RT-PCR, the HTBI primer set was used. TCRdb itself ran the multiplex PCR reads through MiXCR, one entry per CDR3 protein. The sample records hundreds of thousands of distinct CDR3 sequences, roughly 15% being singletons. The sequencing sample was made of blood. Every receptor here comes from a woman in her forties or fifties with Graves' ophthalmopathy.

The chain employs TRBV19 and TRBJ2-1, with 15 bases aligning to TRBD2. This CDR3 spans 17 amino acids. J was trimmed by 8 bases and V by 3 bases; bases with no gene match: 8. Per germline, CDR1 LNHDA and CDR2 SQIVND (reference sequence). The CDR3 region is CASSMWTSGRATDEQFF. DNA of the CDR3: TGTGCCAGTAGTATGTGGACTAGCGGGAGGGCCACCGATGAGCAGTTCTTC.

The V gene is TRBV7-9, the J gene TRBJ2-1; 12 nucleotides align to TRBD2. This CDR3 is 15 amino acids long. Unmatched junction bases numbered 8, after V lost 5 bases and J lost 9 bases. Looked up from germline, CDR1 is SEHNR and CDR2 is FQNEAQ (reference sequence). The CDR3: CASSMTSGRRGEQFF. The DNA for the CDR3 is TGTGCCAGCAGCATGACTAGCGGGAGAAGGGGTGAGCAGTTCTTC.

This clonotype has just a few counts. V and J are TRBV18 and TRBJ1-1, with 8 bases identical to TRBD1. CDR1 and CDR2 from the germline V gene are KGHSH and LQKENI. The ends lost 3 bases at V and 1 base at J; junction bases unmatched: 16. The CDR3 has 19 amino acids. CDR3: CASSPDLGLDRVANTEAFF. Here the CDR3 DNA reads TGTGCCAGCTCACCCGATCTAGGTTTGGACAGGGTGGCGAACACTGAAGCTTTCTTT.

The table lists this clonotype with many counts. The chain is built from TRBV5-6 and TRBJ2-7, with 8 bases identical to TRBD1. Germline values: CDR1 SGHDT, CDR2 YYEEEE. The V segment lost 4 bases and the J segment 0 bases; nucleotides outside the gene matches: 9. This CDR3 comprises 16 residues. The CDR3 protein is CASSLTHRGFSYEQYF. In nucleotides, the CDR3 is TGTGCCAGCAGCCTAACCCACAGGGGGTTCTCCTACGAGCAGTACTTC.

V and J are TRBV9 and TRBJ2-1; 9 bases are a match to TRBD2. CDR1 and CDR2 from the germline V gene are SGDLS and YYNGEE. With 0 bases clipped from V and 0 bases from J, the junction kept 16 bases outside the gene matches. CDR3 size: 21 residues. Here the CDR3 reads CASSVVMAGGPGSRSYNEQFF. The CDR3 DNA reads TGTGCCAGCAGCGTAGTAATGGCGGGAGGGCCTGGAAGTCGCTCCTACAATGAGCAGTTCTTC. Full variable domain (outside the CDR3, taken from reference TRBV9 and TRBJ2-1): DSGVTQTPKHLITATGQRVTLRCSPRSGDLSVYWYQQSLDQGLQFLIQYYNGEERAKGNILERFSAQQFPDLHSELNLSSLELGDSALYFCASSVVMAGGPGSRSYNEQFFGPGTRLTVL.

V gene TRBV24-1 combines with J gene TRBJ1-1; D might be TRBD1 (6 bases). There are 12 residues in the CDR3. Trimming removed 0 bases from V and 9 bases from J, with 7 bases in between. The germline CDR1 and CDR2 sequences are KGHDR and SFDVKD. The CDR3 bases are TGTGCCACCAGTGATTTGAGGGGGAAAGCTTTCTTT. This sequence encodes CATSDLRGKAFF.

Only one count was recorded for this clonotype. The rearrangement uses TRBV12-5 and TRBJ2-2; D is ambiguous. Germline V CDR1 and CDR2: LGHNT, FRNRAP. With 7 bases removed from V and 4 bases from J, the gap between germline ends came to 10 bases. This CDR3 contains 13 residues. The DNA for the CDR3 is TGTGCTAGTGTATGGGGTCCCACCGGGGAGCTGTTTTTT. Its translation: CASVWGPTGELFF.

This clonotype appeared many times. V usage is TRBV6-2 or TRBV6-3 and J usage is TRBJ1-2; D is unclear. The CDR3 is 13 amino acids. The germline CDR1 and CDR2 sequences are MNHEY and SVGEGT. The germline V and J ends were trimmed by 2 bases and 6 bases, with 10 bases remaining between them. The CDR3 DNA follows: TGTGCCAGCAGTTACGACGATATTCATGGCTACACCTTC. It specifies CASSYDDIHGYTF.

This clonotype was counted at least ten times. The chain is built from TRBV11-1 and TRBJ1-1; D uncertain. The V end lost 1 base, the J end lost 0 bases, and 9 bases lay between the germline ends. The CDR3 totals 15 residues. The germline CDR1 and CDR2 sequences are SGHAT and FQDESV (reference sequence). The CDR3 DNA follows: TGTGCCAGCAGCTTAGTACAGAGACTGAACACTGAAGCTTTCTTT. Its protein product is CASSLVQRLNTEAFF. The full variable domain, completed using reference TRBV11-1 and TRBJ1-1, is EAEVAQSPRYKITEKSQAVAFWCDPISGHATLYWYRQILGQGPELLVQFQDESVVDDSQLPKDRFSAERLKGVDSTLKIQPAELGDSAMYLCASSLVQRLNTEAFFGQGTRLTVV.

This clonotype was counted at least ten times. This chain joins TRBV12-3 or TRBV12-4 and TRBJ1-5; D is ambiguous. CDR3 length: 12 amino acids. V lost 5 bases and J 5 bases, leaving 7 bases between the germline ends. The CDR3 loop is CASSPVDQPQHF. Written as DNA, the CDR3 is TGTGCCAGCAGTCCGGTTGATCAGCCCCAGCATTTT.

The table lists this clonotype with many counts. The chain carries TRBV28 and TRBJ1-3, with 7 positions matching TRBD1. The CDR3 length is 16 residues. V lost 6 bases to trimming and J lost 4 bases; unmatched junction nucleotides: 12. Looked up from germline, CDR1 is MDHEN and CDR2 is SYDVKM. The chain's CDR3 is CASSQLQGSFGNTIYF. In DNA, the CDR3 is TGTGCCAGCAGCCAGTTACAGGGGAGCTTCGGAAACACCATATATTTT. Full variable domain (remainder filled in from reference TRBV28 and TRBJ1-3): DVKVTQSSRYLVKRTGEKVFLECVQDMDHENMFWYRQDPGLGLRLIYFSYDVKMKEKGDIPEGYSVSREKKERFSLILESASTNQTSMYLCASSQLQGSFGNTIYFGEGSWLTVV.

In the case of this clonotype: This may stem from a read error, because a much larger clone lies one nucleotide away. J is TRBJ2-7 and V is TRBV12-3 or TRBV12-4; D is ambiguous. This CDR3 region has 12 residues. With 2 bases removed from V and 7 bases from J, the gap between germline ends came to 9 bases. The CDR3 here is CASSLWGFEQYF. The CDR3, as DNA: TGTGCCAGCAGTTTATGGGGATTTGAGCAGTACTTC.

This clonotype was detected ten times or more. V is TRBV12-3 or TRBV12-4 and J is TRBJ2-5; 8 bases are shared with TRBD1. J lost 7 bases, V lost 2 bases, and 9 bases had no gene match. This CDR3 region has 15 residues. This chain's CDR3 is CASSLIGQGVWTQYF. The CDR3 coding sequence is TGTGCCAGCAGTTTAATAGGACAGGGTGTGTGGACCCAGTACTTC.

This clonotype has a handful of counts. This chain connects TRBV7-9 to TRBJ1-4; D not resolved. CDR3 length: 13 residues. The ends were cut back, 6 bases at V and 8 bases at J, with 13 bases in the middle. Per the germline V gene, CDR1 is SEHNR and CDR2 is FQNEAQ (reference sequence). Here the CDR3 reads CASRERTGEKLFF. CDR3 bases: TGTGCCAGCAGGGAGCGTACGGGAGAAAAACTGTTTTTT.

In its sample, this clonotype was seen a few times. The chain carries TRBV4-2 and TRBJ2-5, with 9 bases that match TRBD2. Per germline, CDR1 LGHNA and CDR2 YNFKEQ. V shed 0 bases, J shed 4 bases, and the junction held 9 bases outside the gene matches. The CDR3 length is 17 residues. CDR3 sequence: CASSQDLGGRAGETQYF. The CDR3 DNA reads TGTGCCAGCAGCCAAGATCTTGGCGGGAGGGCCGGAGAGACCCAGTACTTC.

This clonotype was detected only a few times. V is TRBV19 and J is TRBJ2-1, with a weak D call TRBD2 (6 bases). The CDR3 loop spans 15 amino acids. Germline V gene data show CDR1 as LNHDA and CDR2 as SQIVND (reference sequence). Trimming removed 7 bases from V and 4 bases from J, with 17 bases in between. The CDR3 is CASNFAGTQYNEQFF. The CDR3 DNA reads as TGTGCCAGTAATTTCGCGGGGACCCAATACAATGAGCAGTTCTTC.

Turning to this clonotype: This clone may be a read error of a much larger clone one base away. This chain joins TRBV6-5 and TRBJ2-2; D might be TRBD1 or TRBD2, each matching 5 bases. The germline CDR1 and CDR2 sequences are MNHEY and SVGAGI. The CDR3 runs 15 residues. The germline V and J ends were trimmed by 0 bases and 4 bases, with 9 bases remaining between them. The CDR3 is CASSYSGRATGELFF. The CDR3 DNA is TGTGCCAGCAGTTACTCGGGACGTGCCACCGGGGAGCTGTTTTTT.

This clonotype was counted many times. The genes are TRBV20-1 and TRBJ2-5; 10 bases match TRBD1. Unmatched junction bases numbered 5, after V lost 2 bases and J lost 5 bases. The CDR3 runs to 14 residues. Germline CDR1 DFQATT, CDR2 SNEGSKA (reference sequence). The chain's CDR3 is CSARPGQGMETQYF. The CDR3 region has the DNA TGCAGTGCTAGACCGGGACAGGGGATGGAGACCCAGTACTTC.